A selection of T cell receptor beta chains follows, all from one sample in a study of early T cells in non-severe SARS-CoV-2 infection. TCRdb passed the 5' RACE reads through MiXCR, listing each CDR3 protein once. This sample has 25,000 to 35,000 distinct CDR3 sequences, with about 5.1% found just once. Sequencing was done on a sample of whole blood. All receptors derive from an adult who was a healthcare worker with PCR-confirmed SARS-CoV-2 infection or an uninfected control (not recorded which). CDR3s include the opening cysteine and the closing phenylalanine or tryptophan. A D gene is named only where the DNA matches it firmly. Size is stated for part of the rows, as once, few or many counts, or as a class when the clone is expanded.

D gene | J gene | clone size | V gene | CDR3 DNA | CDR3 protein
TRBD2 | TRBJ2-2 | many | TRBV9 | TGTGCCAGCAGCCCTCCGCTAGCGGGGGGGATCACCGGGGAGCTGTTTTTT | CASSPPLAGGITGELFF
TRBD2 | TRBJ2-5 | few | TRBV11-2 | TGTGCCAGCAGCTTAGCGAAAGGTCCCGGGACTAACAGACAAGAGACCCAGTACTTC | CASSLAKGPGTNRQETQYF
- | TRBJ1-5 | many | TRBV12-3/TRBV12-4 | TGTGCCAGCAGTTTAACCCCCCAAGGGGGGAATCAGCCCCAGCATTTT | CASSLTPQGGNQPQHF
- | TRBJ2-2 | few | TRBV29-1 | TGCAGCGTTGGAACCGGGGAGCTGTTTTTT | CSVGTGELFF
- | TRBJ2-7 | - | TRBV18 | TGTGCCAGCTCACCAGTACAGGACCCCTACGAGCAGTACTTC | CASSPVQDPYEQYF
- | TRBJ2-3 | many | TRBV3-1 | TGTGCCAGCAGCCAAGACCCGACAGGTAGCACAGATACGCAGTATTTT | CASSQDPTGSTDTQYF
TRBD1 | TRBJ2-1 | few | TRBV7-9 | TGTGCCAGCCCCGTTGGGGCAGGGGGACATGAGCAGTTCTTC | CASPVGAGGHEQFF
- | TRBJ2-5 | few | TRBV29-1 | TGCAGCGTTGAAGAAATGGGGCCCTTCAAACAGGAGACCCAGTACTTC | CSVEEMGPFKQETQYF
- | TRBJ1-2 | - | TRBV20-1 | TGCAGTGCTAGAGGTGGAGGACAGACCTTTGAGAAAGGCTACACCTTC | CSARGGGQTFEKGYTF
- | TRBJ1-4 | many | TRBV27 | TGTGCCAGTACGTCCAGGGATTTTAAAAAACTGTTTTTT | CASTSRDFKKLFF
TRBD1 | TRBJ1-2 | many | TRBV14 | TGTGCCAGCAGCCACTCTGGGACAGGCTATGGCTACACCTTC | CASSHSGTGYGYTF
- | TRBJ1-6 | - | TRBV9 | TGTGCCAGCAGCGTAGACCTAGGGGTTTCACCCCTCCACTTT | CASSVDLGVSPLHF
- | TRBJ1-4 | many | TRBV7-2 | TGTGCCAGCAGCTTAGTCCCCTTCGTGCAGGGGAGTTGGAATCTAAATGAAAAACTGTTTTTT | CASSLVPFVQGSWNLNEKLFF
- | TRBJ1-1 | many | TRBV28 | TGTGCCAGCAGCCGGCAGGGTTACACTGAAGCTTTCTTT | CASSRQGYTEAFF
TRBD1 | TRBJ1-1 | many | TRBV5-1 | TGCGCCAGCAGTCCGATTCCGGGACAGGGGAGCCCTGAAGCTTTCTTT | CASSPIPGQGSPEAFF
- | TRBJ1-4 | few | TRBV3-1 | TGTGCCAGCAGCCAAGTGGGGGGGAAACTGTTTTTT | CASSQVGGKLFF
- | TRBJ2-7 | few | TRBV18 | TGTGCCAGCTCACCAGGGTTAAAGTCCTACGAGCAGTACTTC | CASSPGLKSYEQYF
TRBD1 | TRBJ1-2 | many | TRBV6-5 | TGTGCCAGCAGGCCGACAGGGCTCTATGGCTACACCTTC | CASRPTGLYGYTF
- | TRBJ2-1 | many | TRBV20-1 | TGCAGTGCTAGTCCAGCGGGCGTCTCCTACAATGAGCAGTTCTTC | CSASPAGVSYNEQFF
- | TRBJ2-7 | many | TRBV7-9 | TGTGCCAGCAGCACGTACTACGAGCAGTACTTC | CASSTYYEQYF
TRBD1 | TRBJ1-5 | - | TRBV11-2 | TGTGCCAGCAGCCCCGGGACAGGGGGCCAAAGCAATCAGCCCCAGCATTTT | CASSPGTGGQSNQPQHF
- | TRBJ2-1 | many | TRBV19 | TGTGCCAGTAGTATAAAGGGGAAGGGGAGCTCCTACAATGAGCAGTTCTTC | CASSIKGKGSSYNEQFF
- | TRBJ1-2 | many | TRBV15 | TGTGCCACCAGCAGAGATAGACAGAACTATGGCTACACCTTC | CATSRDRQNYGYTF
TRBD1 | TRBJ2-7 | - | TRBV20-1 | TGCAGTGCTCCGAGACAGGGTTCCTACGAGCAGTACTTC | CSAPRQGSYEQYF
- | TRBJ2-5 | few | TRBV29-1 | TGCAGCGTTGTGAGGAGAGCGGAGACCCAGTACTTC | CSVVRRAETQYF
- | TRBJ1-1 | few | TRBV29-1 | TGCAGCGTTGAAATGGGAATCGCTGAAGCTTTCTTT | CSVEMGIAEAFF
TRBD2 | TRBJ2-1 | many | TRBV7-9 | TGTGCCAGCAGCTCCCGGGGAGCGGGAGTCAATGAGCAGTTCTTC | CASSSRGAGVNEQFF
TRBD2 | TRBJ2-2 | many | TRBV20-1 | TGCAGTGCTTTCACTAGCGTGCGGAGCACCGGGGAGCTGTTTTTT | CSAFTSVRSTGELFF
TRBD2 | TRBJ2-1 | - | TRBV14 | TGTGCCAGCAGCCCACGGGCGGGGGGAAACAATGAGCAGTTCTTC | CASSPRAGGNNEQFF
- | TRBJ2-3 | many | TRBV4-2 | TGTGCCAGCAGCCAAGGAGACACAGATACGCAGTATTTT | CASSQGDTDTQYF
- | TRBJ2-7 | few | TRBV10-3 | TGTGCCATCAGTGAATACAGGGTCGAGAGCTCCTACGAGCAGTACTTC | CAISEYRVESSYEQYF
TRBD1 | TRBJ2-1 | few | TRBV11-2 | TGTGCCAGCAGCTTAGGGATAGGACAGGGGAGCTCCTACAATGAGCAGTTCTTC | CASSLGIGQGSSYNEQFF
- | TRBJ2-6 | few | TRBV5-6 | TGTGCCAGCAGCTTGGTAACGGTCTCTGGGGCCAACGTCCTGACTTTC | CASSLVTVSGANVLTF
- | TRBJ1-4 | few | TRBV19 | TGTGCCAGTAGCGCCCCGGCGGGACCAACTAATGAAAAACTGTTTTTT | CASSAPAGPTNEKLFF
- | TRBJ2-3 | - | TRBV24-1 | TGTGCCACCAGTCCGGGGCGAGGGACAGATACGCAGTATTTT | CATSPGRGTDTQYF
- | TRBJ1-4 | - | TRBV28 | TGTGCCAGCAGGCTCCAAGGACGACTGTTTTTT | CASRLQGRLFF
- | TRBJ2-3 | many | TRBV18 | TGTGCCAGCTCACCAAAAGGGCAGAGTCCAGATACGCAGTATTTT | CASSPKGQSPDTQYF
- | TRBJ2-2 | many | TRBV7-3 | TGTGCCAGCAGCTCCTCTCGGGGGTCGAACACCGGGGAGCTGTTTTTT | CASSSSRGSNTGELFF